A selection of T cell receptor beta chains follows, all from one sample in a study of blood T cell repertoires in COVID-19. Data came from immunoSEQ multiplex PCR; TCRdb stores just in-frame clones and leaves some out. The table records over 35,000 clones, around 93% of them present only once. Sample: peripheral blood. Receptor source: a woman in her 30s in a cohort sampled during active COVID-19. Both conserved end residues are part of each CDR3. Fields, in order: clone size, J gene, V gene, D gene, CDR3 protein, CDR3 DNA. D genes are given only for firm matches. Size tells how often a clone was seen (once, few, many) or the class of an expanded clone, and some rows leave it out.

>.|TRBJ2-5|TRBV15|.
CATSREGTRLPQYF
TGTGCCACCAGCAGAGAGGGGACTCGGCTTCCCCAGTACTTC
>.|TRBJ1-4|TRBV5-1|.
CASSLLGQINEKLFF
TGCGCCAGCAGCTTGCTTGGGCAGATTAATGAAAAACTGTTTTTT
>.|TRBJ2-7|TRBV18|TRBD1
CASSPPGQAPEQYF
TGTGCCAGCTCACCTCCCGGACAGGCCCCCGAGCAGTACTTC
>.|TRBJ1-1|TRBV6-5|.
CASSYSDPGRDEAFF
TGTGCCAGCAGTTACTCCGATCCGGGTCGCGATGAAGCTTTCTTT
>.|TRBJ1-2|TRBV27|.
CASSNRDYGYTF
TGTGCCAGCAGTAACCGGGACTATGGCTACACCTTC
>.|TRBJ2-7|TRBV7-2|.
CASSSLSDYEQYF
TGTGCCAGCAGCTCACTTAGCGACTACGAGCAGTACTTC
>.|TRBJ2-1|TRBV24-1|TRBD2
CATSETLAGGYNEQFF
TGTGCCACCAGTGAAACTCTAGCGGGAGGCTACAATGAGCAGTTCTTC
>.|TRBJ2-3|TRBV6-4|TRBD2
CASSDSAGADTQYF
TGTGCCAGCAGTGACTCAGCGGGAGCAGATACGCAGTATTTT
>.|TRBJ2-4|TRBV11-3|TRBD2
CASSLEGWVAGDNLAKNIQYF
TGTGCCAGCAGCTTAGAAGGGTGGGTAGCGGGAGACAACTTAGCCAAAAACATTCAGTACTTC
>.|TRBJ1-6|TRBV4-2|.
CASSPAKQGGSPLHF
TGTGCCAGCAGCCCAGCGAAGCAGGGTGGTTCACCCCTCCACTTT
>.|TRBJ1-1|TRBV7-8|.
CASSLEPGAAFEAFF
TGTGCCAGCAGCTTAGAGCCTGGGGCAGCTTTTGAAGCTTTCTTT
>.|TRBJ2-1|TRBV19|.
CASSIKIRGRYNEQFF
TGTGCCAGTAGTATAAAAATCCGAGGGAGGTACAATGAGCAGTTCTTC
>once|TRBJ2-7|TRBV20-1|TRBD1
CSASFGTGSYEQYF
TGCAGTGCTAGTTTCGGGACAGGGTCCTACGAGCAGTACTTC
>.|TRBJ1-5|TRBV6-6|.
CASSLGGGNQPQHF
TGTGCCAGCAGTTTGGGGGGAGGCAATCAGCCCCAGCATTTT
>.|TRBJ2-1|TRBV18|.
CASSPPSQRDEQFF
TGTGCCAGCTCACCACCGTCTCAGAGGGATGAGCAGTTCTTC
>.|TRBJ2-7|TRBV18|.
CASSQSQGTNEQYF
TGTGCCAGCTCACAGTCTCAGGGGACAAACGAGCAGTACTTC
>.|TRBJ2-3|TRBV9|TRBD2
CASSVESGTITDTQYF
TGTGCCAGCAGCGTAGAGTCAGGGACTATCACAGATACGCAGTATTTT
>.|TRBJ2-7|TRBV30|TRBD2
CASSSIPGLASTEQYF
TGTGCCTCATCCTCCATCCCGGGACTAGCTAGCACCGAGCAGTACTTC
>.|TRBJ1-4|TRBV27|TRBD1
CASSTTGWAEKLFF
TGTGCCAGCAGTACGACAGGGTGGGCTGAAAAACTGTTTTTT
>.|TRBJ1-2|TRBV5-4|.
CASKGGGDYGYTF
TGTGCCAGCAAGGGAGGGGGGGACTATGGCTACACCTTC
>.|TRBJ2-7|TRBV6-2/TRBV6-3|TRBD2
CASSYSTSGDFYEQYF
TGTGCCAGCAGTTACTCGACTAGCGGGGACTTCTACGAGCAGTACTTC
>.|TRBJ2-3|TRBV7-2|TRBD2
CASSLGGGRARDTQYF
TGTGCCAGCAGCTTAGGAGGCGGGAGGGCTAGAGATACGCAGTATTTT
>.|TRBJ1-5|TRBV28|.
CASARAGQINQPQHF
TGTGCCAGCGCGCGCGCCGGACAGATCAATCAGCCCCAGCATTTT
>.|TRBJ2-4|TRBV25-1|.
CASSDGGRNIQYF
TGTGCCAGCAGTGATGGGGGCAGAAACATTCAGTACTTC
>.|TRBJ1-2|TRBV1|.
CTSSHQDREPSNYGYTF
TGCACCAGCAGCCACCAGGACAGGGAACCTTCTAACTATGGCTACACCTTC
>.|TRBJ2-2|TRBV11-3|TRBD2
CASRGGRNTGELFF
TGTGCCAGCCGCGGCGGGAGGAACACCGGGGAGCTGTTTTTT
>.|TRBJ2-3|TRBV6-2/TRBV6-3|.
CASSSQGTKTDTQYF
TGTGCCAGCAGTTCACAGGGAACGAAAACAGATACGCAGTATTTT
>.|TRBJ2-1|TRBV15|.
CATSRGSVNEQFF
TGTGCCACCAGCAGAGGAAGCGTCAATGAGCAGTTCTTC
>.|TRBJ1-2|TRBV19|.
CASLSGSVGANYGYTF
TGTGCCAGTCTCTCTGGTTCGGTGGGAGCTAACTATGGCTACACCTTC
>.|TRBJ2-3|TRBV7-9|.
CASSLIRESSSTDTQYF
TGTGCCAGCAGCTTAATACGGGAGAGCTCTAGCACAGATACGCAGTATTTT
>.|TRBJ1-2|TRBV5-6|.
CASSFGGQGPSYGYTF
TGTGCCAGCAGCTTCGGGGGGCAGGGCCCTTCCTATGGCTACACCTTC
>.|TRBJ2-5|TRBV30|TRBD2
CAWKGGRWVETQYF
TGTGCCTGGAAGGGCGGGAGGTGGGTAGAGACCCAGTACTTC
>once|TRBJ2-6|TRBV5-1|.
CASSLTGSSGANVLTF
TGCGCCAGCAGCTTGACAGGGAGCTCTGGGGCCAACGTCCTGACTTTC
>few|TRBJ2-5|TRBV30|TRBD2
CAWSVTSGLQYF
TGTGCCTGGAGTGTAACTAGCGGACTCCAGTACTTC
>.|TRBJ2-6|TRBV28|.
CASSLHRAGANVLTF
TGTGCCAGCAGTTTACACAGGGCTGGGGCCAACGTCCTGACTTTC
>.|TRBJ2-1|TRBV20-1|.
CSVIDRRGRFYNEQFF
TGCAGTGTTATTGACCGAAGAGGGAGATTCTACAATGAGCAGTTCTTC
>few|TRBJ1-1|TRBV18|TRBD1
CASSRDSNTEAFF
TGTGCCAGCTCACGGGACAGTAACACTGAAGCTTTCTTT
>.|TRBJ1-3|TRBV19|.
CASSLTPSGNTIYF
TGTGCCAGTAGTCTGACACCCTCTGGAAACACCATATATTTT
>.|TRBJ2-6|TRBV4-1|.
CASSYRRGAVSGANVLTF
TGCGCCAGCAGCTATCGCAGGGGCGCAGTCAGCGGGGCCAACGTCCTGACTTTC
>once|TRBJ1-2|TRBV27|.
CASRPTGIYGYTF
TGTGCCAGCAGACCTACAGGGATCTATGGCTACACCTTC
>medium-sized|TRBJ2-3|TRBV4-1|TRBD1
CASSHSQRTGRVTDTQYF
TGCGCCAGCAGCCATAGCCAAAGGACAGGGAGAGTTACAGATACGCAGTATTTT
>.|TRBJ2-2|TRBV6-1|TRBD2
CASSEGLAGVETGELFF
TGTGCCAGCAGTGAAGGCCTAGCGGGAGTAGAGACCGGGGAGCTGTTTTTT
>.|TRBJ1-2|TRBV6-5|.
CASSSWGRGYYGYTF
TGTGCCAGCAGTTCGTGGGGGCGGGGGTACTATGGCTACACCTTC
>.|TRBJ2-7|TRBV2|.
CASTPRDLPYEQYF
TGTGCCAGCACCCCCAGGGATCTTCCCTACGAGCAGTACTTC
>.|TRBJ2-2|TRBV6-5|TRBD2
CASREGLNTGELFF
TGTGCCAGCCGGGAGGGCCTGAACACCGGGGAGCTGTTTTTT
>.|TRBJ2-5|TRBV20-1|.
CSAGGQTQETQYF
TGCAGTGCTGGTGGACAGACCCAAGAGACCCAGTACTTC
>.|TRBJ2-2|TRBV7-3|TRBD2
CASSLLAGGTGELFF
TGTGCCAGCAGCTTATTAGCGGGAGGCACCGGGGAGCTGTTTTTT
>once|TRBJ2-6|TRBV6-5|.
CASSADSSGANVLTF
TGTGCCAGCAGCGCGGACAGCTCTGGGGCCAACGTCCTGACTTTC
>.|TRBJ2-5|TRBV5-6|TRBD1
CASSPRDRGYQETQYF
TGTGCCAGCAGCCCAAGGGACAGGGGGTATCAAGAGACCCAGTACTTC
>.|TRBJ2-3|TRBV5-6|TRBD2
CASSLWGSGRADTQYF
TGTGCCAGCAGCTTGTGGGGTAGCGGGAGAGCAGATACGCAGTATTTT
>.|TRBJ2-3|TRBV7-9|TRBD2
CASSGVAGIADTQYF
TGTGCCAGCAGCGGGGTAGCGGGAATTGCAGATACGCAGTATTTT
>.|TRBJ2-1|TRBV6-1|TRBD2
CASSEGWTNGRAQSTYNEQFF
TGTGCCAGCAGTGAAGGGTGGACAAACGGGAGGGCCCAGAGTACGTACAATGAGCAGTTCTTC
>.|TRBJ2-6|TRBV19|TRBD1
CASQSTTGTGGFSGANVLTF
TGTGCCAGTCAGAGCACCACGGGGACAGGGGGATTCTCTGGGGCCAACGTCCTGACTTTC
>.|TRBJ2-7|TRBV29-1|.
CSVGGGSGYYEQYF
TGCAGCGTTGGCGGGGGCAGTGGCTATTACGAGCAGTACTTC
>.|TRBJ2-5|TRBV6-5|.
CASSPLSSRETQYF
TGTGCCAGCAGTCCACTATCGAGCCGAGAGACCCAGTACTTC
>once|TRBJ2-7|TRBV9|TRBD2
CASSVSPVAGGGEQYF
TGTGCCAGCAGCGTATCTCCCGTAGCGGGAGGAGGAGAGCAGTACTTC
>.|TRBJ2-3|TRBV24-1|TRBD2
CATSASGRLDTQYF
TGTGCCACCAGCGCTAGCGGTCGGTTAGATACGCAGTATTTT
>.|TRBJ2-7|TRBV5-1|TRBD1
CASSLVGTGIHEQYF
TGCGCCAGCAGCTTGGTGGGGACAGGGATCCACGAGCAGTACTTC
>.|TRBJ2-7|TRBV10-3|.
CAISPRQSSSYEQYF
TGTGCCATCAGTCCCAGGCAGTCCAGCTCCTACGAGCAGTACTTC
>.|TRBJ2-2|TRBV4-2|.
CASSQEPRGSTYTGELFF
TGTGCCAGCAGCCAAGAACCCAGGGGCTCTACCTACACCGGGGAGCTGTTTTTT